These T cell receptor beta chains were read from a single sample in a study of CD4 T cells in relation to SARS-CoV-2 and coronaviruses. Their antigens are not known. Data came from immunoSEQ multiplex PCR; TCRdb stores just in-frame clones and leaves some out. Among about 28,000 clones listed, over 75% were seen once. The sequencing input was CD4+ T cells from PBMCs, cultured in vitro. The receptors derive from a human donor in good health. Each CDR3 is given with its conserved first and last residue. Fields, in order: clone size, D gene, V gene, J gene, CDR3 DNA, CDR3 protein. D genes are given only for firm matches. The size of a clone is reported for some rows only, either as once, few or many, or as a class for expanded clones.

>once|-|TRBV9|TRBJ2-2
TGTGCCAGCAGCGTAGGCGGGCTGAACACCGGGGAGCTGTTTTTT
CASSVGGLNTGELFF
>-|-|TRBV7-9|TRBJ1-5
TGTGCCAGCAGCAAGACCGGGACTTATAGTAGTCAGCCCCAGCATTTT
CASSKTGTYSSQPQHF
>-|-|TRBV2|TRBJ2-5
TGTGCCAGTGGAGTGGGGTTTCAAGAGACCCAGTACTTC
CASGVGFQETQYF
>few|-|TRBV2|TRBJ1-5
TGTGCCAGCAGTGAGGACAGAAATCAGCCCCAGCATTTT
CASSEDRNQPQHF
>-|-|TRBV5-1|TRBJ2-5
TGCGCCAGCAGCTTCAGGGGACAAGAGACCCAGTACTTC
CASSFRGQETQYF
>once|-|TRBV18|TRBJ1-5
TGTGCCAGCTCACCAACTGGGGGCGCGGGTCAGCCCCAGCATTTT
CASSPTGGAGQPQHF
>-|-|TRBV6-6|TRBJ1-2
TGTGCCAGCAGTTATACGGCGGAGGGGAACTATGGCTACACCTTC
CASSYTAEGNYGYTF
>-|-|TRBV7-9|TRBJ1-6
TGTGCCAGCAGTATGGACGGGAATTCACCCCTCCACTTT
CASSMDGNSPLHF
>-|-|TRBV6-2/TRBV6-3|TRBJ2-7
TGTGCCAGCAGCCCTAGGGCCGCGGACGGTTCCTACGAGCAGTACTTC
CASSPRAADGSYEQYF
>-|-|TRBV19|TRBJ1-2
TGTGCCAGTAGTATCGGAGCCGGGAACTATGGCTACACCTTC
CASSIGAGNYGYTF
>-|TRBD1|TRBV12-3/TRBV12-4|TRBJ1-2
TGTGCCAGCAGCCAGGGACAGGACTATGGCTACACCTTC
CASSQGQDYGYTF
>-|-|TRBV12-3/TRBV12-4|TRBJ2-2
TGTGCCAGCAGTCCTTCTACCGGGGAGCTGTTTTTT
CASSPSTGELFF
>-|-|TRBV7-2|TRBJ1-2
TGTGCCAGCAGCTTTTGGAAGGGAAGGGGAAATGGCTACACCTTC
CASSFWKGRGNGYTF
>-|-|TRBV27|TRBJ2-7
TGTGCCAGCAGTTTAGGTAGGGGAGTGCGCGAGCAGTACTTC
CASSLGRGVREQYF
>-|TRBD2|TRBV4-3|TRBJ2-1
TGCGCCAGCAGCCGCTTATCTCCCGGGACTAGCGGTTACAATGAGCAGTTCTTC
CASSRLSPGTSGYNEQFF
>few|-|TRBV29-1|TRBJ2-1
TGCAGCGGGATTGGTGGGGCCTCCTACAATGAGCAGTTCTTC
CSGIGGASYNEQFF
>once|TRBD1|TRBV2|TRBJ2-6
TGTGCCAGCAGTGTCGGACAGGCCTCCGCCAACGTCCTGACTTTC
CASSVGQASANVLTF
>-|-|TRBV21-1|TRBJ2-7
TGTGCCAGCAGCAAATTTCCTGCGGGACAGGTTACCTACGAGCAGTACTTC
CASSKFPAGQVTYEQYF
>-|-|TRBV6-2/TRBV6-3|TRBJ2-2
TGTGCCAGCAGTACACAGACGGCCGGGGAGCTGTTTTTT
CASSTQTAGELFF
>-|-|TRBV18|TRBJ2-4
TGTGCCAGCTCACCACCAGGGTCTCGAGGGGACATTCAGTACTTC
CASSPPGSRGDIQYF
>-|-|TRBV27|TRBJ2-2
TGTGCCAGCAGTTTCGGGGGTTTGACCGGGGAGCTGTTTTTT
CASSFGGLTGELFF
>-|TRBD2|TRBV7-9|TRBJ2-7
TGTGCCAGCACCGCAACGGGGGGGCCTCAGTACGAGCAGTACTTC
CASTATGGPQYEQYF
>once|-|TRBV28|TRBJ1-4
TGTGCCAGCAGTTTATCAGTTCCCCTCGTCCCGGGGCGTGAAAAACTGTTTTTT
CASSLSVPLVPGREKLFF
>-|-|TRBV4-1|TRBJ2-3
TGCGCCAGCAGCCAAGCCCCAGGCACAGATACGCAGTATTTT
CASSQAPGTDTQYF
>few|-|TRBV2|TRBJ2-1
TGTGCCAGCAGCGATAAGAGGACAGTCAATGAGCAGTTCTTC
CASSDKRTVNEQFF
>-|-|TRBV5-1|TRBJ2-1
TGCGCCAGCAGCTTGTCAGAGATTCAGTTCTTC
CASSLSEIQFF
>-|-|TRBV19|TRBJ1-5
TGTGCCAGTAGTATGTGGGCCGGCGTCAATCAGCCCCAGCATTTT
CASSMWAGVNQPQHF
>-|-|TRBV9|TRBJ1-1
TGTGCCAGCAGCCGGCAGGGCGGGGGAGTGAACACTGAAGCTTTCTTT
CASSRQGGGVNTEAFF
>-|TRBD1|TRBV6-2/TRBV6-3|TRBJ1-3
TGTGCCAGCAGTAAGGACAGGCTCCCGGACACCATATATTTT
CASSKDRLPDTIYF
>-|-|TRBV18|TRBJ1-2
TGTGCCAGCTCACCACGTGTGGGTTACCGCTGCGGCTACACCTTC
CASSPRVGYRCGYTF
>-|TRBD2|TRBV19|TRBJ2-6
TGTGCCAGTAGTTTGGGAGGGACTGGGGCCAACGTCCTGACTTTC
CASSLGGTGANVLTF
>-|-|TRBV6-6|TRBJ2-3
TGTGCCAGCAGTTACTCGAATCCCCGGACAGATACGCAGTATTTT
CASSYSNPRTDTQYF
>-|-|TRBV19|TRBJ1-1
TGTGCCAGTAGTACTTTCTCGTTAGGGTTCTATACTGAAGCTTTCTTT
CASSTFSLGFYTEAFF
>-|TRBD2|TRBV7-9|TRBJ2-1
TGTGCCAGCAGCACAGGACTAGCGGGGGGCTACAATGAGCAGTTCTTC
CASSTGLAGGYNEQFF
>-|TRBD1|TRBV7-2|TRBJ1-5
TGTGCCAGCAGCTTACAGGGGGGGCAGCCCCAGCATTTT
CASSLQGGQPQHF
>-|-|TRBV30|TRBJ1-6
TGTGCCTCCAAGGACGGAGAGAATTCACCCCTCCACTTT
CASKDGENSPLHF
>-|-|TRBV30|TRBJ1-2
TGTGCCTGGAGTGTCACCCCCCCCGGTGGCTACACCTTC
CAWSVTPPGGYTF
>-|-|TRBV7-8|TRBJ1-1
TGTGCCAGCAGCCGCGGACCCGACGGAATGAACACTGAAGCTTTCTTT
CASSRGPDGMNTEAFF
>-|-|TRBV6-5|TRBJ2-1
TGTGCCAGCTCGCAGAGAGGCCCCAATGAGCAGTTCTTC
CASSQRGPNEQFF
>-|TRBD2|TRBV2|TRBJ2-5
TGTGCCAGCAGTGAAGGTTCGGGGTGGGGGGGAGAGACCCAGTACTTC
CASSEGSGWGGETQYF
>-|TRBD1|TRBV5-1|TRBJ1-1
TGCGCCAGCAGCTTATCGAATGACAGGGCCTATTCGGGGAACACTGAAGCTTTCTTT
CASSLSNDRAYSGNTEAFF
>few|TRBD1|TRBV9|TRBJ2-7
TGTGCCAGCAGCGGGGACAGGGGGAGGGAGCAGTACTTC
CASSGDRGREQYF
>-|TRBD1|TRBV4-3|TRBJ2-1
TGCGCCAGCAGCCAAGGTGGGACAGGGGAGTTTGAGCAGTTCTTC
CASSQGGTGEFEQFF
>-|-|TRBV11-2|TRBJ2-5
TGTGCCAGCAGCTTAGATAGGCTCCAAGAGACCCAGTACTTC
CASSLDRLQETQYF
>-|-|TRBV7-9|TRBJ1-2
TGTGCCAGCAGCTTAGGAGGGGGCTATGGCTACACCTTC
CASSLGGGYGYTF
>-|-|TRBV12-3/TRBV12-4|TRBJ1-1
TGTGCCAGCAGTTTTTCGAACACTGAAGCTTTCTTT
CASSFSNTEAFF
>-|-|TRBV3-1/TRBV3-2|TRBJ2-7
TGTGCCAGCAGCCCGACGATGCGGGTCTACGAGCAGTACTTC
CASSPTMRVYEQYF
>-|TRBD2|TRBV6-5|TRBJ2-7
TGTGCCAGCAGTTACTCTAGCGGGAGGTCCTACGAGCAGTACTTC
CASSYSSGRSYEQYF
>once|-|TRBV29-1|TRBJ2-5
TGCAGCGTTGGTCTAGCGAAAGAGACCCAGTACTTC
CSVGLAKETQYF
>-|-|TRBV19|TRBJ2-3
TGTGCCAGTAGTACCCTCACAGATACGCAGTATTTT
CASSTLTDTQYF
>-|TRBD2|TRBV7-2|TRBJ2-5
TGTGCCAGCAGCTCTGGGGGGGAGGTTTCAGAGACCCAGTACTTC
CASSSGGEVSETQYF
>-|TRBD2|TRBV19|TRBJ2-2
TGTGCCAGTAGTATTCCCCGAAGCGGGGGGGCGGGCACCGGGGAGCTGTTTTTT
CASSIPRSGGAGTGELFF
>-|TRBD2|TRBV7-8|TRBJ2-1
TGTGCCAGCAGCGAGACTAGCGGGAGGTACAATGAGCAGTTCTTC
CASSETSGRYNEQFF
>-|-|TRBV21-1|TRBJ2-3
TGTGCCAGCTGGAAGGAGCGGGGGGGCGACAATGGCACAGATACGCAGTATTTT
CASWKERGGDNGTDTQYF